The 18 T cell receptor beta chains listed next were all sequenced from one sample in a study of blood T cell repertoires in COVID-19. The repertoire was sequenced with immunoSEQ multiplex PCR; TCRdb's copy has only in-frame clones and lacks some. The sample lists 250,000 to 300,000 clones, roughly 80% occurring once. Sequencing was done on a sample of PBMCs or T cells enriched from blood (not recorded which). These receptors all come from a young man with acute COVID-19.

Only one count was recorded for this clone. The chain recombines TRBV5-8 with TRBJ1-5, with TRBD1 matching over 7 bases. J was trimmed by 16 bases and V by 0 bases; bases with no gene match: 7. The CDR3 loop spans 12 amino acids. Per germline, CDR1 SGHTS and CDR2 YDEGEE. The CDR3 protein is CASSLDRDRLHF. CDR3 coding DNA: TGTGCCAGCAGCTTGGACCGGGACAGACTCCATTTT.

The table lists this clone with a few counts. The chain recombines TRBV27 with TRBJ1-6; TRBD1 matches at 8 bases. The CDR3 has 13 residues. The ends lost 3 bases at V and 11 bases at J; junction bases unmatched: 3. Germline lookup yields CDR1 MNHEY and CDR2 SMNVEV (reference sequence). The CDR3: CASSLGTGPPLHF. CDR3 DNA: TGTGCCAGCAGTTTGGGGACAGGCCCACCCCTCCACTTT.

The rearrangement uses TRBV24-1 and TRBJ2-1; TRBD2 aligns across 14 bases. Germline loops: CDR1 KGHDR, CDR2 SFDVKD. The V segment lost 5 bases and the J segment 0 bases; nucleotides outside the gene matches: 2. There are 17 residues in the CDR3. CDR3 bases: TGTGCCACCAGTGCGGGACTAGCGGGAGTCTCCTACAATGAGCAGTTCTTC. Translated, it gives CATSAGLAGVSYNEQFF.

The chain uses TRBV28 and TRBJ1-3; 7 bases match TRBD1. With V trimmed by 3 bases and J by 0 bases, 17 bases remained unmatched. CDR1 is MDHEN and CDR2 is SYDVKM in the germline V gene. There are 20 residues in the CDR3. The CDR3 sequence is CASSFLGDSFDLISGNTIYF. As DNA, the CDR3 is TGTGCCAGCAGTTTCCTGGGGGACAGTTTCGACCTGATCTCTGGAAACACCATATATTTT.

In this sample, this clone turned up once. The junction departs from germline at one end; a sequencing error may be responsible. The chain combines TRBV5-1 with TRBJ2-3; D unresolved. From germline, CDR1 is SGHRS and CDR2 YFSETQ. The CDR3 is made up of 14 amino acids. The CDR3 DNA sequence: TGTGCCAGCAGCCCCCGGCAGGTCCCAGATACGCAGTATTTT. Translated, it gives CASSPRQVPDTQYF.

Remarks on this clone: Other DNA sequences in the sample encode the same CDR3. The CDR3 DNA reads TGCGCCAGCAGCCCGGGGACAGCTGGAAACACCATATATTTT. Translation: CASSPGTAGNTIYF. The chain joins TRBV5-1 to TRBJ1-3, with 7 positions matching TRBD1. This CDR3 spans 14 amino acids. Germline CDR1 reads SGHRS; CDR2 reads YFSETQ. V shed 4 bases and J 2 bases; nucleotides not matched to a gene: 3.

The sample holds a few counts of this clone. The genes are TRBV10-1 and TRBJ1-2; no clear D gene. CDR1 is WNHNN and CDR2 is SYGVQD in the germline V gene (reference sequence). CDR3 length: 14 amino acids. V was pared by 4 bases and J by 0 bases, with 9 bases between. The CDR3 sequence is CASSVEGANYGYTF. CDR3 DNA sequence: TGCGCCAGCAGTGTCGAAGGAGCTAACTATGGCTACACCTTC.

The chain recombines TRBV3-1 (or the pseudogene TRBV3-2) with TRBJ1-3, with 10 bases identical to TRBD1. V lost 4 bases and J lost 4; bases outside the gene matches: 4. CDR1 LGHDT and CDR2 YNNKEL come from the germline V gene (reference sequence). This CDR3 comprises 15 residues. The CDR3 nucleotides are TGTGCCAGCAGCCCGGGACAGGGGAGGGGAAACACCATATATTTT. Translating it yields CASSPGQGRGNTIYF.

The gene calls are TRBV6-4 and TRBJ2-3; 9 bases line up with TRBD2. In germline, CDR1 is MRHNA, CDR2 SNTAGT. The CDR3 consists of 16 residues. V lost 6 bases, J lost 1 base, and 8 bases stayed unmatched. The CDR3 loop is CASSPAGGQGTDTQYF. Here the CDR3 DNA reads TGTGCCAGCAGCCCAGCGGGAGGTCAAGGCACAGATACGCAGTATTTT.

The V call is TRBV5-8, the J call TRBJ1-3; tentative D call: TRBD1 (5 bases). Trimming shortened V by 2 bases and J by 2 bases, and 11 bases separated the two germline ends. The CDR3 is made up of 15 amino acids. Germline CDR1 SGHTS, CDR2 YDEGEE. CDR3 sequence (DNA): TGTGCCAGCAGCTTCACAGGTCTAACTGGAAACACCATATATTTT. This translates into CASSFTGLTGNTIYF.

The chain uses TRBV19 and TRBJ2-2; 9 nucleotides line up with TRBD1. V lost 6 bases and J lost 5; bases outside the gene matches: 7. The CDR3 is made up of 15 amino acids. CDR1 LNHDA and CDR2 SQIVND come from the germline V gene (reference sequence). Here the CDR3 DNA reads TGTGCCAGTAGGGTGACAGGGGGGCGGACCGGGGAGCTGTTTTTT. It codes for CASRVTGGRTGELFF.

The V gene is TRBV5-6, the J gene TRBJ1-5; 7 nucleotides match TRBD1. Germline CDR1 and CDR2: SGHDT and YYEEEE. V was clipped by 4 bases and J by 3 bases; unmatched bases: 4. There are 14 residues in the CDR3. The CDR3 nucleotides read TGTGCCAGCAGCACGGGACAGCCCAATCAGCCCCAGCATTTT. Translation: CASSTGQPNQPQHF.

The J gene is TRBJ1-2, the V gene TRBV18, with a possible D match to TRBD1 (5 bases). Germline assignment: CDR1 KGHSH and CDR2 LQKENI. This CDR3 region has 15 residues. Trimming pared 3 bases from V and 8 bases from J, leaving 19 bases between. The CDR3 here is CASSPRQLPPLGYTF. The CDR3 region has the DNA TGTGCCAGCTCACCCCGACAGCTCCCCCCCTTGGGCTACACCTTC.

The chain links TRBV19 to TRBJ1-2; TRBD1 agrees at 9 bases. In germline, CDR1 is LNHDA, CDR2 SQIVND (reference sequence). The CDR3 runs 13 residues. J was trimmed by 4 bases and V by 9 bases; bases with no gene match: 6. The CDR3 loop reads CASTGTGSYGYTF. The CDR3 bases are TGTGCCAGCACCGGGACAGGGAGCTATGGCTACACCTTC.

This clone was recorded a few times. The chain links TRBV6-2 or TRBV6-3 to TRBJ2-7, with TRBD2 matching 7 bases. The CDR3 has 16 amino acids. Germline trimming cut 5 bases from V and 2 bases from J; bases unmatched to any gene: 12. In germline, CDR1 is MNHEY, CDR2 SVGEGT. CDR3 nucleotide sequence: TGTGCCAGCAGTCGACCATCGTGGGGGGGGGCCTACGAGCAGTACGTC. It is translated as CASSRPSWGGAYEQYV.

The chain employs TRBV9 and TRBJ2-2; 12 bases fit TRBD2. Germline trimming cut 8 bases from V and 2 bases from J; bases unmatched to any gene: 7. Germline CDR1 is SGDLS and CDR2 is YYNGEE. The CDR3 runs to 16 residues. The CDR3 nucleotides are TGTGCCAGTGCACCCGGACTAGCGGGAAACACCGGGGAGCTGTTTTTT. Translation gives CASAPGLAGNTGELFF.

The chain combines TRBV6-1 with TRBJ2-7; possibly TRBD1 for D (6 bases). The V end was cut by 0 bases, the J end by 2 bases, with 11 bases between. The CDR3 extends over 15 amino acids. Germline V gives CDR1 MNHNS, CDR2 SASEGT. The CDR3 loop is CASSEARQGPYEQYV. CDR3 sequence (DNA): TGTGCCAGCAGTGAAGCGCGGCAGGGGCCCTACGAGCAGTACGTC.

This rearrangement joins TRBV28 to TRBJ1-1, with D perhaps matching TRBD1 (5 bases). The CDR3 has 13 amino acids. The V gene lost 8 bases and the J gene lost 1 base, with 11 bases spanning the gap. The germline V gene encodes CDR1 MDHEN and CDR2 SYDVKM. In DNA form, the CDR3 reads TGTGCCAGCCTCCCAGGGCGGAACACTGAAGCTTTCTTT. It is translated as CASLPGRNTEAFF.